The T cell receptor beta chain under discussion was sequenced for a study of cytomegalovirus exposure and HLA in healthy donors (dated by TCRdb to the late 2010s). Concerning the study at large: An earlier analysis of some 550 of the donors reported about 290 Gb of sequence data and more than 90 million unique TCR beta sequences from roughly 200 million T cells. Roughly 300 gigabases of sequencing data and 70 million to 100 million unique TCR sequences made up an early release that covered several hundred HLA-typed donors. Among the roughly 400 genotyped donors, around 81% belonged to the genetic ancestry cluster associated with self-reported Caucasian donors. The study aimed to test whether signatures of past pathogen exposure could be identified by cataloging public T cell receptors. Using immunosequencing, the study profiled T cell repertoires from around 680 subjects and related those repertoires to cytomegalovirus serostatus. A separate validation cohort of some 130 different subjects was used in addition to the 666-subject first cohort. To predict cytomegalovirus infection status, the study combined high-throughput TCR immunosequencing, statistical association of individual TCRs with disease status, and machine learning. A later analysis re-analyzed previously published TCR beta repertoires from about 600 donors and added high-resolution HLA genotyping to study TCR occurrence patterns. Rather than drawing on any new phenotypic data, the later analysis identified candidate immune exposures from TCR beta sequences and the way those sequences occurred across donors. An earlier analysis of some 500 of the donors applied high-throughput TCR beta sequencing to assess whether each TCR beta V gene segment acted as functional or pseudogenic. Donor age, sex, ethnicity and CMV serostatus were compiled together with the repertoire data. A later genetic analysis used genome-wide SNP genotypes for about three fifths of the 666 donors, treating that subset as a discovery cohort. All discovery cohort repertoires had been generated on a single sequencing platform. HLA typing covered class I and class II loci at four-digit resolution. Typing coverage varied by locus: about 620-630 donors for A, B, C, DRB1 and DQB1; some 520 for DQA1; over 600 for DPA1; approximately 490 for DPB1. Several DR-DQ haplotypes were treated as single units for association and clustering because of strong linkage in the cohort. On average, roughly 240,000 unique TCR beta nucleotide sequences were sequenced per donor among 350 to 400 genotyped donors of the cohort, with around 19% of those sequences being non-productive. Overall results and qualifications from the work: Roughly uniform sequencing depth across donors was assumed in presence/absence analyses, although this assumption may not hold. Because some donors lacked HLA typing at each locus, the association tests relied only on the typed subset. A further reported finding was that TCR beta sequences accurately predicted the HLA-A and HLA-B alleles for most subjects in the first cohort. A cluster of highly shared sequence variants was judged likely to represent a technical artifact of the sequencing pipeline. In an earlier analysis of about 600 of the donors, most TCR beta V segments appeared in productive rearrangements about 87% or about 30% of the time, broadly matching IMGT annotations. At a false discovery rate of 0.05, a later analysis linked roughly 17,000 TCR beta sequences to specific HLA alleles. A total of fewer than 200 TCR beta chains were listed by the study as associated with cytomegalovirus. When HLA alleles, especially DR and DQ, strongly co-occurred, TCR associations were difficult to assign to individual alleles. According to a later analysis, parvovirus B19, influenza, CMV and Epstein-Barr virus appeared linked to several top co-occurrence clusters. About 15 rarely observed V segments, including chromosome 9 orphons, were excluded from the earlier analysis of some 590 of the donors because counts were too low. According to the authors, the approach could potentially be generalized to other disease states and immunological phenotypes. CMV serostatus was the only immune exposure information available for the cohort. According to a later analysis, TCR association rates differed among HLA loci, with DRB1 alleles showing the most associated TCRs and HLA-C alleles showing the fewest. Because the 87-base-pair reads could not distinguish some IMGT-functional V segments, including TRBV6-2 and TRBV6-3, those segments were excluded. The classifier was reported to diagnose cytomegalovirus status with high specificity and sensitivity in both the original cohort and the validation cohort. Most CMV-associated TCR beta chains appeared to be HLA-restricted in a later analysis, and the HLA associations seemed to be driven largely by CMV exposure. Linkage disequilibrium might explain the correlated functional status among segregating V segments, but an unknown experimental factor could not be excluded. Only TCR beta chains were sequenced in this cohort, and the absence of alpha or paired-chain data limited detectable features. Three of the identified cytomegalovirus-associated TCR beta chains were confirmed in vitro to be specific for cytomegalovirus antigens. A later analysis found that HLA-associated TCR beta chains were more clonally expanded and had lower generation probabilities than equally common non-associated chains. In a later genetic analysis, fewer N-insertions in productive TCRs were reported among donors in an Asian-associated ancestry cluster than the approximately 630-donor mean. V-gene and J-gene trimming of TCR beta chains was associated with a missense DCLRE1C variant in a later genetic analysis, and the association was replicated in an independent cohort. Most TCR sequences were observed very rarely across donors, whereas some public TCRs were present in many individuals.

The cohort comprised fewer than 750 healthy bone marrow donors. At the time of sampling, all cohort members were nominally healthy, though unrecorded immune exposures were likely present. The donor was CMV seropositive and was included in the group of some 290 seropositive cohort members. A peripheral blood sample was collected from each donor, and TCR beta sequencing was performed on peripheral blood mononuclear cells. Genomic DNA extraction from the blood cell samples was performed with the Qiagen DNeasy Blood Extraction Kit. Comments on this clone: The specificity of this receptor is unknown. No base quality information exists; no much larger clone differs at one position.

The method was the immunoSEQ multiplex PCR assay. The multiplex PCR relied on a mix of 60 forward primers for TCR Vbeta segments and 13 reverse primers for TCR Jbeta segments. Amplification of the CDR3 region of rearranged TCR beta genes was performed with a multiplex PCR assay on genomic DNA. Amplified TCR beta libraries were sequenced as 87-base-pair reads on the Illumina HiSeq System. The source study handled its data this way. In a later analysis, tens of millions of unique TCR beta chains were counted across the 650 to 750 repertoires, and roughly 9.9 million of these chains were shared by at least two donors. A nearest-neighbor algorithm error-corrected the raw reads and collapsed the reads into unique sequences, merging closely related sequences to remove PCR and sequencing errors. To assign V, D and J gene segments, CDR3 sequences were aligned to IMGT reference sequences. Each retained sequence needed at least a six-nucleotide match to both a V gene segment and a J gene segment. A rearrangement counted as productive if the CDR3 had no stop codons and remained in frame with V and J, and every other rearrangement counted as non-productive. CDR3 was defined according to IMGT convention as the region running from the second conserved V-encoded cysteine to the conserved J-encoded phenylalanine. In an earlier analysis of around 640 of the donors, sequences lacking an unambiguous match to a single V gene segment were excluded. An earlier analysis of 550 to 650 of the donors classified V segments as functional when productive rearrangements were above 56.7% and as segregating when the standard deviation between donors was above 5%. To diagnose cytomegalovirus status from the catalog of TCR beta chain sequences, a statistical classification framework was built. In a later analysis, V and J genes were assigned by comparing TCR nucleotide sequences against IMGT/GENE-DB human TR gene sequences. The TCRdist pipeline was used in a later analysis to assign CDR3 sequences and most-parsimonious VDJ recombination scenarios. In a later analysis, every TCR beta chain was defined by the combination of its CDR3 amino acid sequence and its V-gene family, and reads without a unique V-gene family were dropped. In a later analysis, 450 to 600 highly shared, low-generation-probability nucleotide sequences were removed to address suspected cross-contamination and a sequencing artifact. A later analysis calculated a clonal expansion index for each public chain from normalized within-repertoire ranks of inferred template counts. In a later analysis, generation probabilities were computed with a VDJ recombination model fitted to out-of-frame rearrangements, and the resulting probabilities were checked against IGoR. Hypergeometric tests were used in a later analysis to score TCR-TCR, TCR-HLA and TCR-CMV co-occurrence, with a repertoire-size bias correction applied to the TCR pairs. To estimate false discovery rates, a later analysis permuted the HLA or CMV assignments 20 times. In a later analysis, co-occurring TCRs were grouped with DBSCAN, and TCRdist sequence similarity was added when clustering was performed within HLA-allele-positive subsets. Repertoires with fewer than 30,000 or more than 120,000 public chains, plus five repertoires with anomalous nucleotide sharing, were excluded from co-occurrence clustering. Not all clones reach the TCRdb copy of this immuneACCESS table, which keeps in-frame sequences only. Checked studies attribute under half of the gap to unresolved V genes and leave the rest unexplained. V and J calls and clone size follow that table, whereas D and trimming were derived from the DNA. The sample contains fewer than 130,000 clones, more than 60% of them found a single time. The biggest ten clones account for over 4% of the sample.

From the cysteine up to the phenylalanine, the CDR3 has a length of 16 residues. The retained sequence is limited to the CDR3, 48 bases, with the frame set at the first base. The germline V gene supplies CDR1 SGHRS and CDR2 YFSETQ. V loses 0 bases at its end and J loses 6 bases; junction bases beyond the gene matches: 12. Sequenced sample: PBMCs. This clonotype originated in a female donor in good health and CMV-seropositive. The chain joins TRBV5-1 to TRBJ2-7, with 7 bases aligning to TRBD2. The CDR3 has the sequence CASSLGGAGVFFEQYF. In nucleotide form, the sequence is TGCGCCAGCAGCTTGGGAGGCGCGGGGGTATTCTTCGAGCAGTACTTC.